This is a list of T cell receptor beta chains from one sample in a study of T cell responses to AZD1222 COVID-19 vaccine. Repertoires were generated with immunoSEQ multiplex PCR, while TCRdb's copy carries only in-frame clones and drops some. The sample holds 120,000 to 150,000 clones, less than 95% seen once. Sample: peripheral blood, taken on day 0 of AZD1222 vaccination. The receptors were sampled from an adult in good health. CDR3s include the opening cysteine and the closing phenylalanine or tryptophan. Each record gives: V gene, D gene, J gene, clone size, CDR3 DNA, CDR3 protein. The D gene is left open where the match is weak. A row's size may be missing; if present it is once, few, many or a size class.

V gene: TRBV7-2; D gene: TRBD2; J gene: TRBJ2-1; clone size: once; CDR3 DNA: TGTGCCAGCAGCTTAGACGGACTAGCGGATAGCTCCTACAATGAGCAGTTCTTC; CDR3 protein: CASSLDGLADSSYNEQFF
V gene: TRBV2; D gene: -; J gene: TRBJ1-4; clone size: -; CDR3 DNA: TGTGCCAGCGGGGCGGGAACTAATGAAAAACTGTTTTTT; CDR3 protein: CASGAGTNEKLFF
V gene: TRBV5-8; D gene: TRBD2; J gene: TRBJ2-1; clone size: -; CDR3 DNA: TGTGCCAGCAGCTTGGGCTTGCGGGGGTACAATGAGCAGTTCTTC; CDR3 protein: CASSLGLRGYNEQFF
V gene: TRBV11-3; D gene: -; J gene: TRBJ2-3; clone size: -; CDR3 DNA: TGTGCCAGCAGCCTTAGTGGGGCGCCTTTAACAGATACGCAGTATTTT; CDR3 protein: CASSLSGAPLTDTQYF
V gene: TRBV3-1/TRBV3-2; D gene: -; J gene: TRBJ1-5; clone size: -; CDR3 DNA: TGTGCCAGCAGCCCGGACCCTACTGGTCTGAATCAGCCCCAGCATTTT; CDR3 protein: CASSPDPTGLNQPQHF
V gene: TRBV7-2; D gene: -; J gene: TRBJ2-5; clone size: -; CDR3 DNA: TGTGCCAGCAGGCAGGGACTCCTCCAAGAGACCCAGTACTTC; CDR3 protein: CASRQGLLQETQYF
V gene: TRBV27; D gene: TRBD2; J gene: TRBJ2-3; clone size: -; CDR3 DNA: TGTGCCAGTTCGAGCGGGAGTGGGATGGGTACGCAGTATTTT; CDR3 protein: CASSSGSGMGTQYF
V gene: TRBV21-1; D gene: -; J gene: TRBJ1-1; clone size: -; CDR3 DNA: TGTGCCAGCAGCAAAGTAGGTGTTCCTGAAGCTTTCTTT; CDR3 protein: CASSKVGVPEAFF
V gene: TRBV4-2; D gene: -; J gene: TRBJ2-2; clone size: -; CDR3 DNA: TGTGCCAGCAGCCAAGAAGGACTGAAGACCGGGGAGCTGTTTTTT; CDR3 protein: CASSQEGLKTGELFF
V gene: TRBV27; D gene: TRBD2; J gene: TRBJ2-7; clone size: -; CDR3 DNA: TGTGCCAGCAGTTGGGCTAGCGGATCCTACGAGCAGTACTTC; CDR3 protein: CASSWASGSYEQYF
V gene: TRBV6-5; D gene: -; J gene: TRBJ1-4; clone size: -; CDR3 DNA: TGTGCCAGCAGTTATCTCTCGGGAGGTGAAAAACTGTTTTTT; CDR3 protein: CASSYLSGGEKLFF
V gene: TRBV5-1; D gene: -; J gene: TRBJ1-5; clone size: -; CDR3 DNA: TGCGCCAGCAGCTTGGTGGGGGGAAATCAGCCCCAGCATTTT; CDR3 protein: CASSLVGGNQPQHF
V gene: TRBV6-6; D gene: -; J gene: TRBJ2-1; clone size: -; CDR3 DNA: TGTGCCAGCACCGAAGGACTGGGCTACAATGAGCAGTTCTTC; CDR3 protein: CASTEGLGYNEQFF
V gene: TRBV7-2; D gene: -; J gene: TRBJ2-6; clone size: -; CDR3 DNA: TGTGCCAGCAGCTTAGAAAGCATCTCTGGGGCCAACGTCCTGACTTTC; CDR3 protein: CASSLESISGANVLTF
V gene: TRBV23-1; D gene: -; J gene: TRBJ1-5; clone size: -; CDR3 DNA: TGCGCCAGCAGATATAATGTCCACTATAGCAATCAGCCCCAGCATTTT; CDR3 protein: CASRYNVHYSNQPQHF
V gene: TRBV30; D gene: -; J gene: TRBJ1-1; clone size: -; CDR3 DNA: TGTGCCTGGGAACAGGGTCCCGGCACTGAAGCTTTCTTT; CDR3 protein: CAWEQGPGTEAFF
V gene: TRBV6-1; D gene: -; J gene: TRBJ1-5; clone size: -; CDR3 DNA: TGTGCCAGCAGTGAAGCCCAACAGTACTTCACGGGGTATCAGCCCCAGCATTTT; CDR3 protein: CASSEAQQYFTGYQPQHF
V gene: TRBV9; D gene: TRBD2; J gene: TRBJ2-7; clone size: -; CDR3 DNA: TGTGCCAGCAGCGCGGGAGGTAACGGGACTTCCCGCTACGAGCAGTACTTC; CDR3 protein: CASSAGGNGTSRYEQYF
V gene: TRBV19; D gene: TRBD2; J gene: TRBJ2-1; clone size: -; CDR3 DNA: TGTGCCAGATCAAAGACTAGCGGGAGGTCCCGCTCCTACAATGAGCAGTTCTTC; CDR3 protein: CARSKTSGRSRSYNEQFF
V gene: TRBV15; D gene: TRBD2; J gene: TRBJ2-1; clone size: -; CDR3 DNA: TGTGCCACCAGCAGAGATACTAGCGGGTCCTTCAATGAGCAGTTCTTC; CDR3 protein: CATSRDTSGSFNEQFF
V gene: TRBV7-3; D gene: TRBD1; J gene: TRBJ1-2; clone size: -; CDR3 DNA: TGTGCCAGCAGCTCGACAGGGGCCCCCTCGGGGGGCTACACCTTC; CDR3 protein: CASSSTGAPSGGYTF
V gene: TRBV9; D gene: TRBD2; J gene: TRBJ2-5; clone size: -; CDR3 DNA: TGTGCCAGCAACAAGGCGGGAGTCCAAGAGACCCAGTACTTC; CDR3 protein: CASNKAGVQETQYF
V gene: TRBV6-6; D gene: -; J gene: TRBJ1-1; clone size: -; CDR3 DNA: TGTGCCAGCAGTTACTCGGGGTTAGGGGGAACTGAAGCTTTCTTT; CDR3 protein: CASSYSGLGGTEAFF
V gene: TRBV27; D gene: -; J gene: TRBJ2-5; clone size: -; CDR3 DNA: TGTGCCAGCTACCCTCGCTGGGGTGGCCAAGAGACCCAGTACTTC; CDR3 protein: CASYPRWGGQETQYF
V gene: TRBV27; D gene: -; J gene: TRBJ2-2; clone size: -; CDR3 DNA: TGTGCCAGCAGTTTCCCGAACGGGGAGCTGTTTTTT; CDR3 protein: CASSFPNGELFF
V gene: TRBV7-9; D gene: TRBD1; J gene: TRBJ2-7; clone size: -; CDR3 DNA: TGTGCCAGCAGCTCACCCGGACAGGGGGTCGACGAGCAGTACTTC; CDR3 protein: CASSSPGQGVDEQYF
V gene: TRBV7-9; D gene: -; J gene: TRBJ1-1; clone size: -; CDR3 DNA: TGTGCCAGCAGCCCTTGGAGGACTATGAACACTGAAGCTTTCTTT; CDR3 protein: CASSPWRTMNTEAFF
V gene: TRBV5-8; D gene: -; J gene: TRBJ1-1; clone size: -; CDR3 DNA: TGTGCCAGCAGCCAATATGACGCTGAAGCTTTCTTT; CDR3 protein: CASSQYDAEAFF
V gene: TRBV7-8; D gene: TRBD1; J gene: TRBJ1-1; clone size: -; CDR3 DNA: TGTGCCAGCAGCTTAGCAGGGGGCAGTCTTGGTACTGAAGCTTTCTTT; CDR3 protein: CASSLAGGSLGTEAFF
V gene: TRBV11-3; D gene: -; J gene: TRBJ1-1; clone size: -; CDR3 DNA: TGTGCCAGCAGCTTAAGTACCACCAACACTGAAGCTTTCTTT; CDR3 protein: CASSLSTTNTEAFF
V gene: TRBV6-6; D gene: TRBD1; J gene: TRBJ1-5; clone size: -; CDR3 DNA: TGTGCCAGCAGTTCCTACAGGGGGCAGCCCCAGCATTTT; CDR3 protein: CASSSYRGQPQHF
V gene: TRBV15; D gene: TRBD2; J gene: TRBJ2-1; clone size: -; CDR3 DNA: TGTGCCACCAGCAGGGGACTAGCGGGAGGAGGGGGTTCCTACAATGAGCAGTTCTTC; CDR3 protein: CATSRGLAGGGGSYNEQFF
V gene: TRBV6-1; D gene: -; J gene: TRBJ1-2; clone size: -; CDR3 DNA: TGTGCCAGCAGTGAAGTCAGGTCCCGACAGGCCATATATGGCTACACCTTC; CDR3 protein: CASSEVRSRQAIYGYTF
V gene: TRBV2; D gene: TRBD2; J gene: TRBJ2-1; clone size: -; CDR3 DNA: TGTGCCAGCAAAGGGACTAGCGGGAGCTTCGGCGATGAGCAGTTCTTC; CDR3 protein: CASKGTSGSFGDEQFF
V gene: TRBV7-6; D gene: -; J gene: TRBJ1-4; clone size: -; CDR3 DNA: TGTGCCAGCAGCTTATCCGTGGCAGATTGGTCCGAAAAACTGTTTTTT; CDR3 protein: CASSLSVADWSEKLFF
V gene: TRBV5-4; D gene: -; J gene: TRBJ1-6; clone size: once; CDR3 DNA: TGTGCCAGCAGCTTTAGTGGGGGTAATAATTCACCCCTCCACTTT; CDR3 protein: CASSFSGGNNSPLHF
V gene: TRBV30; D gene: TRBD1; J gene: TRBJ1-4; clone size: -; CDR3 DNA: TGTGCCTGGAGTGTAGGGGGCCGGGAAAAACTGTTTTTT; CDR3 protein: CAWSVGGREKLFF
V gene: TRBV28; D gene: -; J gene: TRBJ2-1; clone size: -; CDR3 DNA: -; CDR3 protein: CASRWAGGSWFF
V gene: TRBV6-5; D gene: TRBD1; J gene: TRBJ1-5; clone size: -; CDR3 DNA: TGTGCCAGCAGGTTCCCGACAGGGGGTCATCAGCCCCAGCATTTT; CDR3 protein: CASRFPTGGHQPQHF
V gene: TRBV7-9; D gene: TRBD1; J gene: TRBJ2-2; clone size: -; CDR3 DNA: TGTGCCAGCACCCCTCAACAGGGGGTCCCGAACACCGGGGAGCTGTTTTTT; CDR3 protein: CASTPQQGVPNTGELFF
V gene: TRBV7-9; D gene: TRBD1; J gene: TRBJ1-2; clone size: -; CDR3 DNA: TGTGCCAGCAGCAATCACAGGGGGCGCGACTATGGCTACACCTTC; CDR3 protein: CASSNHRGRDYGYTF
V gene: TRBV5-1; D gene: -; J gene: TRBJ1-6; clone size: -; CDR3 DNA: TGCGCCAGCATTCTTTCTACCCCCGAAACACAGGAGTGGAATAATTCACCCCTCCACTTT; CDR3 protein: CASILSTPETQEWNNSPLHF
V gene: TRBV4-1; D gene: -; J gene: TRBJ2-7; clone size: few; CDR3 DNA: TGCGCCAGCAGCCAAGATACAGGGACTTTCGAGCAGTACTTC; CDR3 protein: CASSQDTGTFEQYF
V gene: TRBV6-2/TRBV6-3; D gene: -; J gene: TRBJ1-2; clone size: -; CDR3 DNA: TGTGCCAGCAGTATACTCCGGCGGCAGGGCCATGGCTACACCTTC; CDR3 protein: CASSILRRQGHGYTF
V gene: TRBV29-1; D gene: TRBD1; J gene: TRBJ1-5; clone size: -; CDR3 DNA: TGCAGCGTAGGGGGACAGGGGGACAATCAGCCCCAGCATTTT; CDR3 protein: CSVGGQGDNQPQHF
V gene: TRBV30; D gene: TRBD1; J gene: TRBJ1-4; clone size: once; CDR3 DNA: TGTGCCTGGGGGGACAGGCCTAATGAAAAACTGTTTTTT; CDR3 protein: CAWGDRPNEKLFF
V gene: TRBV29-1; D gene: -; J gene: TRBJ1-2; clone size: -; CDR3 DNA: TGCAGCGTTGAGGGAGGCGGCGGAGCTAACTATGGCTACACCTTC; CDR3 protein: CSVEGGGGANYGYTF
V gene: TRBV5-5; D gene: -; J gene: TRBJ2-6; clone size: -; CDR3 DNA: TGTGCCAGCAGTTATGGTAGCTCTGGGGCCAACGTCCTGACTTTC; CDR3 protein: CASSYGSSGANVLTF
V gene: TRBV27; D gene: TRBD1; J gene: TRBJ2-6; clone size: -; CDR3 DNA: TGTGCCAGCAGTCGGGACAGGGGGAAGTCTGGGGCCAACGTCCTGACTTTC; CDR3 protein: CASSRDRGKSGANVLTF